One sample yielded the 6 T cell receptor beta chains listed below, sequenced in a study of metastatic and nonmetastatic thyroid tumors (dated by TCRdb to 2018 to 2021). Before undergoing thyroid surgery, none of the patients had been given any kind of treatment. Libraries came from PCR. Sequencing was performed on an Illumina HiSeq 4000. Using fastp trimming at Q25 and MiXCR clonotype assembly, TCRdb reanalyzed the public sequencing data and kept in-frame beta chains. Counted in this sample were about 34,000 clones; 35% to 45% of them appeared once. Over 20% of the sample comes from the top ten. Sequencing used tumor tissue. All receptors come from a female donor with papillary thyroid cancer or a benign thyroid nodule (not recorded which). Some clones in this sample may be carry-over from other donors' samples.

J is TRBJ1-4 and V is TRBV7-8; maybe TRBD1 (6 bases). Trimming took off 5 bases at V and 2 bases at J, with 15 bases between the two ends. CDR1 and CDR2 from the germline V gene are SGHVS and FQNEAQ. This CDR3 region has 16 residues. The CDR3 DNA follows: TGTGCCAGCAGCCGCCGGGACATCCACACTAATGAAAAACTGTTTTTT. It codes for CASSRRDIHTNEKLFF.

The chain has TRBV6-1 and TRBJ1-1, with 10 nucleotides matching TRBD1. V trimming: 8 bases; J trimming: 10 bases; junction bases outside the gene matches: 13. The CDR3 contains 14 residues. Germline lookup yields CDR1 MNHNS and CDR2 SASEGT. CDR3 nucleotide sequence: TGTGCCAGCGCACTGGGACAGGGGAGTTTTGGAGCTTTCTTT. Protein sequence: CASALGQGSFGAFF.

This chain links TRBV28 with TRBJ1-3, with a weak D call TRBD1 (6 bases). The germline V gene has CDR1 MDHEN and CDR2 SYDVKM. The CDR3 is 17 amino acids. V was cut by 4 bases and J by 0 bases, with 16 bases left in between. DNA of the CDR3: TGTGCCAGCAGTTCCCCTCGTGGACAGCACTCTGGAAACACCATATATTTT. Encoded protein: CASSSPRGQHSGNTIYF.

This chain links TRBV3-1 with TRBJ1-4, with D maybe TRBD1 (5 bases). Germline V gene sequence: CDR1 LGHDT, CDR2 YNNKEL (reference sequence). Trimming took 4 bases from V and 7 from J, leaving 16 bases between them. This CDR3 region has 15 residues. CDR3 sequence (DNA): TGTGCCAGCAGCCTCCTCGGTAGTGGGGGTGAAAAACTGTTTTTT. It codes for CASSLLGSGGEKLFF.

This clone was detected once. The CDR3 loop is CASSQPYTGYTGELFF. The CDR3 nucleotides read TGTGCCAGCAGCCAACCTTACACAGGGTACACCGGGGAGCTGTTTTTT. The chain is built from TRBV4-2 and TRBJ2-2; D is possibly TRBD1 (6 bases). From germline, CDR1 is LGHNA and CDR2 YNFKEQ. V dropped 2 bases and J dropped 3 bases, with 13 bases sitting between them. The CDR3 has 16 amino acids.

This clone was detected only a few times. A junction boundary mismatches the germline segment, possibly from a read error. This rearrangement joins TRBV27 to TRBJ1-6; D may be TRBD1 (6 bases). The CDR3 spans 17 residues. The germline CDR1 and CDR2 sequences are MNHEY and SMNVEV (reference sequence). Here the CDR3 DNA reads TGTGCCAGCAGTCTCACGGGGGGCCGATGGTATAATTCACCCCCCCACTTT. Protein sequence: CASSLTGGRWYNSPPHF.